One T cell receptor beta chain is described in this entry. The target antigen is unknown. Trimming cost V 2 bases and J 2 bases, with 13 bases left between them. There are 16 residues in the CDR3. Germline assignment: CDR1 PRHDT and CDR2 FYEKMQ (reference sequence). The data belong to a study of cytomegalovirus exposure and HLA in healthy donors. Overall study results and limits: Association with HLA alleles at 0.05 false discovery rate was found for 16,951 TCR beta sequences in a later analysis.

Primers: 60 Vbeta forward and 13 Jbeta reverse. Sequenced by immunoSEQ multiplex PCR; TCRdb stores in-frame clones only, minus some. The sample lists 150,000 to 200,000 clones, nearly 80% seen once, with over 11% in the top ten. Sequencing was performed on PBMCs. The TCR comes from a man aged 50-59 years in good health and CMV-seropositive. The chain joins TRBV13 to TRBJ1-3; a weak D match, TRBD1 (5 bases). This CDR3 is CASSLSGSGAGNTIYF. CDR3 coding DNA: TGTGCCAGCAGCTTATCGGGGTCGGGGGCTGGAAACACCATATATTTT.